The 22 T cell receptor beta chains listed next were all sequenced from one sample in a study of T cell responses to AZD1222 COVID-19 vaccine. Data came from immunoSEQ multiplex PCR; TCRdb stores just in-frame clones and leaves some out. The sample holds under 300,000 clones, 80% to 95% seen once. Sample: peripheral blood, taken on day 0 of AZD1222 vaccination. These receptors originate from an adult in good health.

J is TRBJ2-2 and V is TRBV11-2; 8 nucleotides agree with TRBD2. J lost 5 bases, V lost 5 bases, and 4 bases had no gene match. Germline CDR1 reads SGHAT; CDR2 reads FQNNGV. CDR3 length equals 14 residues. CDR3 sequence reads: CASSRSGVTGELFF. CDR3 nucleotides: TGTGCCAGCAGCCGTAGCGGGGTGACCGGGGAGCTGTTTTTT.

The V call is TRBV5-5, the J call TRBJ2-7; D tentatively fits TRBD1 or TRBD2 (5 bases each). Trimming left V 7 bases short and J 2 bases short, with 19 bases between. Germline lookup yields CDR1 SGHKS and CDR2 YYEKEE (reference sequence). There are 15 residues in the CDR3. Here the CDR3 reads CASPRAPGPTYEQYF. The CDR3 DNA is TGTGCCAGCCCACGGGCCCCGGGACCCACCTACGAGCAGTACTTC.

This clone was picked up one time. The sample contains more than one DNA sequence encoding this CDR3. This chain uses TRBV29-1 with TRBJ2-7, with a possible D match to TRBD2 (7 bases). Trimming stripped 2 bases from V and 2 bases from J, with 10 bases between. This CDR3 is built from 13 residues. Germline-derived CDR1 and CDR2 are SQVTM and ANQGSEA. The CDR3 reads CSVETGGPYEQYF. Written as DNA, the CDR3 is TGCAGCGTTGAAACGGGGGGCCCCTACGAGCAGTACTTC.

V gene TRBV27 combines with J gene TRBJ1-4, with a tentative D call TRBD1 (6 bases). The CDR3 contains 15 residues. Between the trimmed V and J ends, which lost 5 bases and 2 bases, there was a span of 12 bases. The V gene's germline CDR1 is MNHEY and CDR2 SMNVEV (reference sequence). The CDR3 spells CASSRIRGTNEKLFF. The CDR3 DNA sequence: TGTGCCAGCAGTCGGATCAGGGGCACTAATGAAAAACTGTTTTTT.

The chain recombines TRBV7-8 with TRBJ1-3; 8 bases agree with TRBD1. With 4 bases clipped from V and 4 bases from J, the junction kept 6 bases outside the gene matches. CDR1 SGHVS and CDR2 FQNEAQ come from the germline V gene. The CDR3 has 15 residues. CDR3 bases: TGTGCCAGCAGCTCTTGGACAGGGATGGGAAACACCATATATTTT. Its translation: CASSSWTGMGNTIYF. Combining the CDR3 with reference TRBV7-8 and TRBJ1-3 gives the whole variable domain GAGVSQSPRYKVAKRGQDVALRCDPISGHVSLFWYQQALGQGPEFLTYFQNEAQLDKSGLPSDRFFAERPEGSVSTLKIQRTQQEDSAVYLCASSSWTGMGNTIYFGEGSWLTVV.

This clone was detected only once. J is TRBJ1-1 and V is TRBV28; D is ambiguous. V was pared by 5 bases and J by 4 bases, with 14 bases between. This CDR3 contains 14 residues. Germline V CDR1 and CDR2: MDHEN, SYDVKM. CDR3 coding DNA: TGTGCCAGCAGTCAGGCTCCGGGTGTCACTGAAGCTTTCTTT. Protein sequence: CASSQAPGVTEAFF.

The genes are TRBV7-9 and TRBJ2-6; maybe TRBD1 (5 bases). Per germline, CDR1 SEHNR and CDR2 FQNEAQ (reference sequence). V was cut by 5 bases and J by 4 bases, with 12 bases left in between. CDR3 length equals 15 residues. CDR3 nucleotide sequence: TGTGCCAGCAGCGCCCAGGGTGGAGGGGCCAACGTCCTGACTTTC. It is translated as CASSAQGGGANVLTF.

This sequence joins TRBV3-1 (or the pseudogene TRBV3-2) and TRBJ1-5; D is uncertain. The CDR3 sequence is 13 residues long. The V gene's germline CDR1 is LGHDT and CDR2 YNNKEL (reference sequence). Trimming removed 5 bases from V and 4 bases from J, with 9 bases in between. The DNA for the CDR3 is TGTGCCAGCAGCGTGAGGGTGAATCAGCCCCAGCATTTT. This translates into CASSVRVNQPQHF.

The table lists this clone with a count of one. The chain recombines TRBV7-6 with TRBJ2-5, with 12 nucleotides matching TRBD2. The CDR3 extends over 14 amino acids. Per germline, CDR1 SGHVS and CDR2 FNYEAQ. Trimming cost V 2 bases and J 5 bases; bases outside gene matches: 0. CDR3 DNA sequence: TGTGCCAGCAGCTTAACTAGCGGGGGGGAGACCCAGTACTTC. Protein: CASSLTSGGETQYF.

The chain has TRBV2 and TRBJ1-4; TRBD1 agrees at 7 bases. The CDR3 runs to 12 residues. After removal of 7 bases from V and 7 bases from J, the junction contained 3 bases not matched to a gene. CDR1 and CDR2 (germline): SNHLY, FYNNEI. The CDR3 coding sequence is TGTGCCAGCAAGGGGGCGAGTGAAAAACTGTTTTTT. Protein sequence: CASKGASEKLFF.

This clone was found a few times. The chain employs TRBV6-5 and TRBJ1-5; tentatively, D is TRBD1 (6 bases). The CDR3 runs 15 residues. V lost 0 bases, J lost 2 bases, and 8 bases lay in between. Per the germline V gene, CDR1 is MNHEY and CDR2 is SVGAGI. CDR3 protein: CASSYSHRGNQPQHF. As DNA, the CDR3 is TGTGCCAGCAGTTACTCCCACAGGGGCAATCAGCCCCAGCATTTT.

The rearrangement uses TRBV7-8 and TRBJ2-3; possibly TRBD1 or TRBD2 for D (5 bases each). V was clipped by 10 bases and J by 0 bases, with 14 bases between them. Germline V gives CDR1 SGHVS, CDR2 FQNEAQ. This CDR3 spans 14 amino acids. In DNA form, the CDR3 reads TGTGCCACCGACCCGGGACCTAGCACAGATACGCAGTATTTT. It yields the protein CATDPGPSTDTQYF.

This clone is a singleton in its sample. This chain uses TRBV6-5 with TRBJ1-3; D is undetermined. Germline V gene sequence: CDR1 MNHEY, CDR2 SVGAGI. The CDR3 runs 13 residues. V gave up 7 bases and J gave up 5 bases, with 12 bases separating them. CDR3 nucleotides: TGTGCCAGCAAAGAGTCGTCGAGAAACACCATATATTTT. Its translation: CASKESSRNTIYF.

This sequence joins TRBV7-2 and TRBJ2-5; 12 nucleotides match TRBD2. Germline loops: CDR1 SGHTA, CDR2 FQGNSA. CDR3 length: 16 amino acids. The V and J ends lost 2 bases and 1 base, in that order; junction bases with no gene match: 2. The CDR3 DNA sequence: TGTGCCAGCAGCTTATCGGGACTAGCGGGCCAAGAGACCCAGTACTTC. It specifies CASSLSGLAGQETQYF.

The genes are TRBV30 and TRBJ1-6; a weak D match, TRBD1 (5 bases). Germline CDR1 is GTSNPN and CDR2 is SVGIG (reference sequence). The CDR3 extends over 13 amino acids. V was clipped by 3 bases and J by 5 bases, with 8 bases between them. The CDR3 here is CAWRGTNNSPLHF. CDR3 nucleotides: TGTGCCTGGAGGGGGACGAATAATTCACCCCTCCACTTT. The full variable domain, its missing parts supplied by reference TRBV30 and TRBJ1-6, is SQTIHQWPATLVQPVGSPLSLECTVEGTSNPNLYWYRQAAGRGLQLLFYSVGIGQISSEVPQNLSASRPQDRQFILSSKKLLLSDSGFYLCAWRGTNNSPLHFGNGTRLTVT.

The rearrangement joins TRBV2 to TRBJ1-5, with TRBD1 identical over 7 bases. The V and J ends lost 5 bases and 3 bases, in that order; junction bases with no gene match: 4. This CDR3 has 14 amino acids. CDR1 is SNHLY, CDR2 FYNNEI, per germline. The CDR3: CASSPGTVNQPQHF. Written as DNA, the CDR3 is TGTGCCAGCAGTCCCGGGACAGTCAATCAGCCCCAGCATTTT.

V usage is TRBV29-1 and J usage is TRBJ2-1; D is undetermined. Trimming removed 4 bases at V and 8 bases at J, with 12 bases between. CDR1 is SQVTM and CDR2 is ANQGSEA in the germline V gene. The CDR3 length is 12 residues. In DNA form, the CDR3 reads TGCAGCGTTGGTCCTCGTCGGGATGAGCAGTTCTTC. It codes for CSVGPRRDEQFF.

Only one count was recorded for this clone. The gene calls are TRBV7-2 and TRBJ2-7; 7 nucleotides match TRBD1. Germline CDR1 and CDR2: SGHTA and FQGNSA. V was pared by 5 bases and J by 5 bases, with 9 bases of the junction left unmatched. This CDR3 region has 14 residues. This CDR3 reads CASSPEGQPHEQYF. The DNA for the CDR3 is TGTGCCAGCAGCCCCGAGGGACAGCCACACGAGCAGTACTTC.

V gene TRBV13 combines with J gene TRBJ2-1, with TRBD2 matching 12 bases. The junction had 6 bases not matched to a gene; V was cut back by 4 bases and J by 8 bases. Germline V CDR1 and CDR2: PRHDT, FYEKMQ (reference sequence). The CDR3 loop spans 15 amino acids. The CDR3 loop is CASSSLAGGPHEQFF. The CDR3 DNA reads TGTGCCAGCAGCTCGCTAGCGGGGGGGCCCCATGAGCAGTTCTTC.

This clone appeared a few times. V and J are TRBV6-1 and TRBJ1-6; D ambiguous. This CDR3 is built from 18 residues. Trimming shortened V by 0 bases and J by 9 bases, and 21 bases separated the two germline ends. Germline loops: CDR1 MNHNS, CDR2 SASEGT. This CDR3 is CASSEAYRGHHPTSPLHF. In nucleotides, the CDR3 is TGTGCCAGCAGTGAAGCGTATCGCGGTCACCACCCAACTTCACCCCTCCACTTT.

The genes are TRBV28 and TRBJ2-7; D is undetermined. The CDR3 covers 14 residues. Germline assignment: CDR1 MDHEN and CDR2 SYDVKM. V was cut by 4 bases and J by 4 bases, with 14 bases left in between. The CDR3 reads CASSSFPFLYEQYF. CDR3 nucleotide sequence: TGTGCCAGCAGTTCCTTTCCATTTTTATACGAGCAGTACTTC.

The chain is built from TRBV5-1 and TRBJ1-1, with D perhaps TRBD1 (6 bases). Germline-derived CDR1 and CDR2 are SGHRS and YFSETQ. With 2 bases removed from V and 5 bases from J, the gap between germline ends came to 13 bases. CDR3 length equals 14 residues. In DNA form, the CDR3 reads TGCGCCAGCAGCTTTAAGGGGGGGCTTACTGAAGCTTTCTTT. Its translation is CASSFKGGLTEAFF.